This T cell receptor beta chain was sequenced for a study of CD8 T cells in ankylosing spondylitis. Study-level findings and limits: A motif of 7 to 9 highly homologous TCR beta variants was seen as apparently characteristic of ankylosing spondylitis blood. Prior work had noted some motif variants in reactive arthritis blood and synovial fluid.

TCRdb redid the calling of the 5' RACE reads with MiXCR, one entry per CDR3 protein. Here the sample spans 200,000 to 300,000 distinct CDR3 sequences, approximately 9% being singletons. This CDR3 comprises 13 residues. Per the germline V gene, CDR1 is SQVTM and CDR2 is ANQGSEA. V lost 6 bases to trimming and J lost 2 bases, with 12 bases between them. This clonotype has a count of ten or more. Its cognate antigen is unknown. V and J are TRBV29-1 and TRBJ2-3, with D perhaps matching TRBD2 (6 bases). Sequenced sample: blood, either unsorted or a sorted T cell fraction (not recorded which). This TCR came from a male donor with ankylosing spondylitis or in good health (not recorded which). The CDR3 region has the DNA TGCAGCGTCCCGGGACTTTCCACAGATACGCAGTATTTT. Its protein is CSVPGLSTDTQYF.